These 32 T cell receptor beta chains were sequenced from one sample in a study of identical twins. One entry per CDR3 protein, called by TCRdb with MiXCR from the 5' RACE reads. The repertoire holds approximately 230,000 distinct CDR3 sequences, with over 5.5% as singletons. This same sample was also part of a study on T cells expressing NK-cell markers.

Sequencing used CD8+ T cells sorted from blood. The origin of the receptors is a woman younger than 30 in good health.

This clonotype was counted only a few times. The rearrangement joins TRBV30 to TRBJ1-5; no definite D call. Per germline, CDR1 GTSNPN and CDR2 SVGIG (reference sequence). This CDR3 contains 14 residues. V lost 3 bases and J lost 0, with 9 bases in between. This chain's CDR3 is CAWRAGFSNQPQHF. In DNA form, the CDR3 reads TGTGCCTGGAGGGCCGGATTTAGCAATCAGCCCCAGCATTTT.

This clonotype occurred many times. This rearrangement joins TRBV3-1 to TRBJ2-3, with 11 bases that match TRBD2. Germline V gives CDR1 LGHDT, CDR2 YNNKEL (reference sequence). The CDR3 contains 16 residues. J lost 6 bases, V lost 4 bases, and 9 bases had no gene match. The CDR3 here is CASSPDTSGRGDTQYF. CDR3 DNA: TGTGCCAGCAGCCCAGATACTAGCGGGAGAGGCGATACGCAGTATTTT.

The CDR3 sequence: CASTSVGRNTGELFF. The CDR3 DNA is TGCGCCAGCACCTCGGTGGGCAGAAACACCGGGGAGCTGTTTTTT. The V call is TRBV5-1, the J call TRBJ2-2; D call uncertain. Germline V CDR1 and CDR2: SGHRS, YFSETQ. This CDR3 region has 15 residues. Between the trimmed V and J ends, which lost 6 bases and 2 bases, there was a span of 14 bases.

This clonotype occurred many times. The chain carries TRBV28 and TRBJ2-5; D gene ambiguous. The CDR3 runs 14 residues. The germline V gene has CDR1 MDHEN and CDR2 SYDVKM. The germline V and J ends were trimmed by 3 bases and 2 bases, with 10 bases remaining between them. The CDR3 loop is CASSFFRVQETQYF. CDR3 nucleotide sequence: TGTGCCAGCAGTTTTTTCCGGGTGCAAGAGACCCAGTACTTC.

This clonotype was seen at least ten times. The chain recombines TRBV12-3 or TRBV12-4 with TRBJ1-5; 8 bases fit TRBD1. The length of the CDR3 is 14 residues. The V and J ends lost 4 bases and 6 bases, in that order; junction bases with no gene match: 5. CDR3 in DNA: TGTGCCAGCAGTTCAGGGGGCAGTAGTCAGCCCCAGCATTTT. This sequence encodes CASSSGGSSQPQHF.

Ten or more counts support this clonotype. This chain uses TRBV20-1 with TRBJ1-1; D gene uncertain. The ends were cut back, 6 bases at V and 5 bases at J, with 10 bases in the middle. The CDR3 is 11 residues long. The germline V gene encodes CDR1 DFQATT and CDR2 SNEGSKA (reference sequence). The CDR3 reads CSATPGTEAFF. In nucleotides, the CDR3 is TGCAGTGCCACCCCCGGAACTGAAGCTTTCTTT.

This clonotype appeared many times. J is TRBJ2-1 and V is TRBV7-9; 10 bases align to TRBD2. V lost 7 bases to trimming and J lost 5 bases; unmatched junction nucleotides: 2. Germline V lookup: CDR1 SEHNR, CDR2 FQNEAQ (reference sequence). CDR3 length: 13 amino acids. The CDR3 DNA sequence: TGTGCCAGCAAACTAGCGGGGAACAATGAGCAGTTCTTC. As protein: CASKLAGNNEQFF.

There are a few counts of this clonotype. The rearrangement uses TRBV4-1 and TRBJ1-2; a possible D gene is TRBD1 (6 bases). CDR1 is MGHRA and CDR2 is YSYEKL in the germline V gene. The CDR3 spans 15 residues. With 1 base removed from V and 6 bases from J, the gap between germline ends came to 15 bases. DNA of the CDR3: TGCGCCAGCAGCCAAGCGCCGCAGGGGTCGGATGGCTACACCTTC. Protein: CASSQAPQGSDGYTF.

This clonotype has more than one count but fewer than ten. V and J are TRBV12-3 or TRBV12-4 and TRBJ2-3; D gene ambiguous. CDR3 length equals 17 residues. V gave up 1 base and J gave up 0 bases, with 14 bases separating them. CDR3 sequence reads: CASSLVPTFASTDTQYF. As DNA, the CDR3 is TGTGCCAGCAGTTTAGTCCCGACTTTCGCTAGCACAGATACGCAGTATTTT.

This clonotype was observed a handful of times. The chain uses TRBV9 and TRBJ1-2; unclear D gene. CDR3 length equals 14 residues. From germline, CDR1 is SGDLS and CDR2 YYNGEE. V was pared by 0 bases and J by 4 bases, with 10 bases between. CDR3 protein: CASSVAGSSYGYTF. The CDR3 DNA sequence: TGTGCCAGCAGCGTAGCGGGCAGCTCCTATGGCTACACCTTC.

This clonotype was picked up many times. This rearrangement joins TRBV21-1 to TRBJ1-2. TRBV21-1 is shown as a pseudogene. The length of the CDR3 is 14 residues. Here the CDR3 DNA reads TGTGCCAGCAGCAAAGTGGGAGGGCGCGATGGCTACACCTTC. Its protein product is CASSKVGGRDGYTF.

This clonotype was seen only a few times. The chain links TRBV4-3 to TRBJ1-5, with D perhaps TRBD1 (5 bases). The CDR3 has 17 residues. V gave up 0 bases and J gave up 4 bases, with 16 bases separating them. CDR1 and CDR2 from the germline V gene are LGHNA and YSLEER. The DNA of the CDR3 is TGCGCCAGCAGCCAAGATTGGGGCAGGGAGGCGAATCAGCCCCAGCATTTT. This sequence encodes CASSQDWGREANQPQHF.

This clonotype showed up just a few times. The rearrangement links TRBV12-3 or TRBV12-4 to TRBJ1-6; TRBD1 agrees at 8 bases. Trimming took 6 bases from V and 8 from J; bases not matched to a gene: 6. The CDR3 sequence is 14 residues long. The CDR3 nucleotides read TGTGCCAGCAGGATCGGACAGGGAGATTCACCCCTCCACTTT. Protein product: CASRIGQGDSPLHF.

This clonotype was counted between two and nine times. The chain carries TRBV6-1 and TRBJ1-1; TRBD1 matches 10 bases. Trimming took 5 bases from V and 3 from J; bases not matched to a gene: 9. Germline-derived CDR1 and CDR2 are MNHNS and SASEGT. The CDR3 consists of 16 residues. DNA of the CDR3: TGTGCCAGCAGTACGGCGACAGGGGGCAGAGACACTGAAGCTTTCTTT. The encoded protein is CASSTATGGRDTEAFF.

The chain is built from TRBV20-1 and TRBJ2-2, with D perhaps matching TRBD2 (5 bases). This CDR3 is 15 amino acids long. The germline gives CDR1 DFQATT, CDR2 SNEGSKA (reference sequence). The V and J ends lost 4 bases and 1 base respectively, with 13 bases between them. CDR3 coding DNA: TGCAGTGCTAATGCCCTACTAGAGAACACCGGGGAGCTGTTTTTT. It yields the protein CSANALLENTGELFF.

The table lists this clonotype with a few counts. CDR3 DNA: TGTGCCAGCAGTTACCAGAATAATTCACCCCTCCACTTT. Translated, it gives CASSYQNNSPLHF. The chain couples TRBV6-5 to TRBJ1-6; unclear D gene. V shed 2 bases and J shed 5 bases, with 4 bases lying between them. Germline V lookup: CDR1 MNHEY, CDR2 SVGAGI. The length of the CDR3 is 13 residues.

This clonotype was seen repeatedly, ten times or more. The V and J genes are TRBV6-1 and TRBJ2-3, with no clear D. The germline V gene has CDR1 MNHNS and CDR2 SASEGT. Between the trimmed V and J ends, which lost 5 bases and 3 bases, there was a span of 15 bases. The CDR3 extends over 15 amino acids. The CDR3 nucleotides are TGTGCCAGCAGTCGATCCGGGCCGGAGACAGATACGCAGTATTTT. Its protein product is CASSRSGPETDTQYF.

This clonotype was seen ten or more times. The rearrangement uses TRBV4-2 and TRBJ2-7; D gene uncertain. This CDR3 has 13 residues. Germline assignment: CDR1 LGHNA and CDR2 YNFKEQ. V was shortened by 3 bases and J by 8 bases, with 14 bases between the two germline ends. The DNA of the CDR3 is TGTGCCAGCAGCCAGGACGGCATCGATAAGCAGTACTTC. Its protein product is CASSQDGIDKQYF.

In this sample, this clonotype turned up a few times. The chain links TRBV7-2 to TRBJ1-1; D possibly corresponds to TRBD1 (6 bases). The CDR3 is 12 amino acids. Germline CDR1 is SGHTA and CDR2 is FQGNSA. Trimming stripped 2 bases from V and 8 bases from J, with 9 bases between. This CDR3 is CASSLKQGEAFF. The CDR3 DNA sequence: TGTGCCAGCAGCTTAAAACAGGGCGAAGCTTTCTTT.

The sample holds a few counts of this clonotype. The chain uses TRBV18 and TRBJ2-7; 7 bases align to TRBD1. This CDR3 is 15 amino acids long. Germline CDR1 reads KGHSH; CDR2 reads LQKENI. Unmatched junction bases numbered 9, after V lost 0 bases and J lost 7 bases. The CDR3 loop reads CASSPPETGPREQYF. CDR3 nucleotides: TGTGCCAGCTCACCACCGGAGACAGGGCCAAGGGAGCAGTACTTC.

This clonotype occurred many times. The rearrangement uses TRBV5-1 and TRBJ2-1; D is uncertain. Germline CDR1 reads SGHRS; CDR2 reads YFSETQ. V was cut by 0 bases and J by 4 bases, with 11 bases left in between. The CDR3 sequence is 15 residues long. The CDR3 nucleotides read TGCGCCAGCAGCTTGGCCGGACCAAAATACAATGAGCAGTTCTTC. Amino acid sequence: CASSLAGPKYNEQFF. Drawing the rest from reference TRBV5-1 and TRBJ2-1, the complete variable domain is KAGVTQTPRYLIKTRGQQVTLSCSPISGHRSVSWYQQTPGQGLQFLFEYFSETQRNKGNFPGRFSGRQFSNSRSEMNVSTLELGDSALYLCASSLAGPKYNEQFFGPGTRLTVL.

This clonotype has ten or more counts. This sequence joins TRBV27 and TRBJ2-1; D uncertain. Germline V CDR1 and CDR2: MNHEY, SMNVEV (reference sequence). This CDR3 is 16 amino acids long. Trimming stripped 5 bases from V and 1 base from J, with 15 bases between. Written as DNA, the CDR3 is TGTGCCAGCAGTACTCTCCGGACGGTATCCTACAATGAGCAGTTCTTC. It specifies CASSTLRTVSYNEQFF.

The V and J genes are TRBV6-1 and TRBJ1-1; TRBD1 agrees at 11 bases. The junction had 14 bases not matched to a gene; V was cut back by 10 bases and J by 7 bases. The CDR3 runs 15 residues. Per the germline V gene, CDR1 is MNHNS and CDR2 is SASEGT. As DNA, the CDR3 is TGTGCCACCAAAGTCGGACAGGGGGCGAATCTTGAAGCTTTCTTT. Its protein product is CATKVGQGANLEAFF.

This clonotype turned up a few times. The chain uses TRBV5-1 and TRBJ2-7; 8 positions agree with TRBD1. This CDR3 has 16 amino acids. Germline lookup yields CDR1 SGHRS and CDR2 YFSETQ. Trimming removed 5 bases from V and 2 bases from J; junction bases left unmatched: 12. As DNA, the CDR3 is TGCGCCAGCAGTTTGACCCCGGGACAGGCGACCTACGAGCAGTACTTC. Protein product: CASSLTPGQATYEQYF.

This clonotype came up a few times. The chain joins TRBV10-2 to TRBJ2-2; possible D gene TRBD1, 5 bases. V lost 0 bases, J lost 7 bases, and 15 bases lay in between. Germline values: CDR1 WSHSY, CDR2 SAAADI. The CDR3 has 16 amino acids. CDR3 bases: TGCGCCAGCAGTGAGTCGTCTTTGGAAAGGGGCGGGGAGCTGTTTTTT. This encodes CASSESSLERGGELFF.

This clonotype was seen at least ten times. The gene calls are TRBV6-2 or TRBV6-3 and TRBJ2-2, with a possible D match to TRBD1 (5 bases). V was trimmed by 5 bases and J by 0 bases, leaving 10 bases between them. The CDR3 covers 15 residues. Germline CDR1 MNHEY, CDR2 SVGEGT. For the CDR3, the DNA is TGTGCCAGCAGTACGACAGACGCGAACACCGGGGAGCTGTTTTTT. Protein sequence: CASSTTDANTGELFF.

This clonotype was seen more than once but under ten times. This chain uses TRBV10-2 with TRBJ2-7; TRBD1 matches at 7 bases. The CDR3 sequence is 13 residues long. Germline trimming cut 4 bases from V and 2 bases from J; bases unmatched to any gene: 2. From germline, CDR1 is WSHSY and CDR2 SAAADI. The CDR3 nucleotides are TGCGCCAGCAGTGCCGGACAGGCCTACGAGCAGTACTTC. Amino acids: CASSAGQAYEQYF.

The table lists this clonotype with many counts. The chain employs TRBV4-3 and TRBJ2-3, with D unresolved. This CDR3 has 13 amino acids. Deletions cut 0 bases from V and 3 bases from J, with 4 bases between. Germline V gene lookup returns CDR1 LGHNA and CDR2 YSLEER. CDR3 nucleotide sequence: TGCGCCAGCAGCCAAGAACGGACAGATACGCAGTATTTT. The encoded protein is CASSQERTDTQYF.

The sample holds a few counts of this clonotype. The rearrangement links TRBV19 to TRBJ1-5; D not certain. The V end was cut by 4 bases, the J end by 4 bases, with 11 bases between. The CDR3 spans 14 residues. Per the germline V gene, CDR1 is LNHDA and CDR2 is SQIVND (reference sequence). The DNA of the CDR3 is TGTGCCAGTAGTACTCCACCCTGGAATCAGCCCCAGCATTTT. Translation gives CASSTPPWNQPQHF. Complete variable domain (other parts from reference TRBV19 and TRBJ1-5): DGGITQSPKYLFRKEGQNVTLSCEQNLNHDAMYWYRQDPGQGLRLIYYSQIVNDFQKGDIAEGYSVSREKKESFPLTVTSAQKNPTAFYLCASSTPPWNQPQHFGDGTRLSIL.

Many counts were recorded for this clonotype. The chain uses TRBV7-9 and TRBJ2-7, with a weak D call TRBD1 (6 bases). The CDR3 is 13 residues long. Trimming stripped 5 bases from V and 0 bases from J, with 8 bases between. Germline V gene data show CDR1 as SEHNR and CDR2 as FQNEAQ (reference sequence). The CDR3, as DNA: TGTGCCAGCAGCGGGACACTCTCCTACGAGCAGTACTTC. It encodes CASSGTLSYEQYF.

At least ten counts were recorded for this clonotype. The V and J genes are TRBV7-8 and TRBJ2-1; 7 bases agree with TRBD1. This CDR3 spans 14 amino acids. J lost 6 bases, V lost 4 bases, and 6 bases had no gene match. Germline V gene lookup returns CDR1 SGHVS and CDR2 FQNEAQ. As DNA, the CDR3 is TGTGCCAGCAGCTCCCGGACAGGAGGCAATGAGCAGTTCTTC. This encodes CASSSRTGGNEQFF.

The J gene is TRBJ2-1, the V gene TRBV11-3; 11 bases fit TRBD2. The V gene's germline CDR1 is SGHNT and CDR2 YENEEA. This CDR3 spans 17 amino acids. V dropped 1 base and J dropped 9; count of bases not matched to a gene: 11. CDR3: CASSLVLVSGGASEQFF. In DNA form, the CDR3 reads TGTGCCAGCAGCTTAGTTCTGGTTAGCGGGGGGGCAAGTGAGCAGTTCTTC.